Listed below are T cell receptor beta chains from one sample, sequenced in a study of radiation and T cells in renal cell carcinoma. Here immunoSEQ multiplex PCR was the method, and the copy in TCRdb shows in-frame clones only, minus some. The sample yields about 77,000 clones, over 65% seen once. The material sequenced was blood, taken from a patient whose treatment included radiotherapy and nephrectomy. The source of these receptors is a woman aged 60-75 years with renal cell carcinoma. The CDR3 runs from the conserved cysteine through the conserved F or W. The order of the fields is clone size, J gene, V gene, D gene, CDR3 DNA, CDR3 protein. The D gene is left open where the match is weak. Some rows have no size entry. The others give once, few or many, or a class for an expanded clone.

once | TRBJ2-7 | TRBV16 | TRBD2 | TGTGCCAGCACCCGGGGGGGTTACGAGCAGTACTTC | CASTRGGYEQYF
- | TRBJ1-1 | TRBV5-5 | - | TGTGCCAGCAGTCTATCCGTTCCGGTCGGCACTGAAGCTTTCTTT | CASSLSVPVGTEAFF
once | TRBJ1-2 | TRBV6-1 | TRBD1 | TGTGCCAGCAGCAGAGCCAGGGGGCCCAACTATGGCTACACCTTC | CASSRARGPNYGYTF
- | TRBJ2-5 | TRBV7-6 | TRBD1 | TGTGCCAGCAGCCGGGACAGCTCGGAGGACCAGTACTTC | CASSRDSSEDQYF
- | TRBJ1-6 | TRBV28 | TRBD1 | TGTGCCAGCAAGCAGGGGGCGGACAGGGGGTTTGAATCCTATAATTCACCCCTCCACTTT | CASKQGADRGFESYNSPLHF
once | TRBJ1-1 | TRBV6-1 | - | TGTGCCAGCAGTGAGTCTCCGGGCTACACTGAAGCTTTCTTT | CASSESPGYTEAFF
once | TRBJ1-3 | TRBV18 | TRBD1 | TGTGCCAGCTCATCCGGGACAGGGATCGCGCACTCTGGAAACACCATATATTTT | CASSSGTGIAHSGNTIYF
- | TRBJ2-2 | TRBV4-1 | - | TGCGCCAGCAGCCAGGACCCTCGTATTCGAGCGGTTAACACCGGGGAGCTGTTTTTT | CASSQDPRIRAVNTGELFF
- | TRBJ1-2 | TRBV7-2 | - | TGTGCCAGCAGCTTAGACAGCCACTATGGCTACACCTTC | CASSLDSHYGYTF
- | TRBJ2-3 | TRBV19 | - | TGTGCCAGTAGTATGGATGGGGGTGCGCAGTATTTT | CASSMDGGAQYF
- | TRBJ2-1 | TRBV19 | TRBD2 | TGTGCCAGTAGTATTTCCTTAGCGGGGGGGCTCGGTGAGCAGTTCTTC | CASSISLAGGLGEQFF
- | TRBJ2-7 | TRBV7-2 | - | TGTGCCAGCAGCCCCCACCGGGACGAGCAGTACTTC | CASSPHRDEQYF